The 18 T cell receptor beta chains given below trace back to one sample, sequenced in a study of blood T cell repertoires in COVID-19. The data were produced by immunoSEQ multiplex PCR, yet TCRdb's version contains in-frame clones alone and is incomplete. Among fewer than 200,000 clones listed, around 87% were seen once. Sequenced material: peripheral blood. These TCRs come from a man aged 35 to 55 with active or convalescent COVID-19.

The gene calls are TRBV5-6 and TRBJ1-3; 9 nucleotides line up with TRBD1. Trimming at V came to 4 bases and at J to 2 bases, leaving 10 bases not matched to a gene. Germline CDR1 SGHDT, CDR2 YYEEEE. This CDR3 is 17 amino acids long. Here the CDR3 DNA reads TGTGCCAGCAGCATGGGGACAGGGTTAGCTCCTGGAAACACCATATATTTT. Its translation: CASSMGTGLAPGNTIYF.

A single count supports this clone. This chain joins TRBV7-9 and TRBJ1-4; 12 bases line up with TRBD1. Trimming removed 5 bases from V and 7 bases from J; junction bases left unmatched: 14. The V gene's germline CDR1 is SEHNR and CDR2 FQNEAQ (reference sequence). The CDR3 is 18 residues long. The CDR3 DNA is TGTGCCAGCAGCCTAGTGGGGACAGGGGGCGCGGAGGGTGAAAAACTGTTTTTT. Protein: CASSLVGTGGAEGEKLFF.

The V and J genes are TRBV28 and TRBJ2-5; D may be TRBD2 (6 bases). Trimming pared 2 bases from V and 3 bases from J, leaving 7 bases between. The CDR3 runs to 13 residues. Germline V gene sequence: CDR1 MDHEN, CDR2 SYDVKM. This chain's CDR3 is CASSLGGKETQYF. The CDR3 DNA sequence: TGTGCCAGCAGTTTAGGGGGGAAAGAGACCCAGTACTTC.

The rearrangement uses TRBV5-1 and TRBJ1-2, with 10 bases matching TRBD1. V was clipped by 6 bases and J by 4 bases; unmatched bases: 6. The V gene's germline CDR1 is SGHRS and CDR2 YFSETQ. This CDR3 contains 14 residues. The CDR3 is CASTGTGDGYGYTF. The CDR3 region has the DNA TGCGCCAGCACCGGGACAGGGGATGGCTATGGCTACACCTTC.

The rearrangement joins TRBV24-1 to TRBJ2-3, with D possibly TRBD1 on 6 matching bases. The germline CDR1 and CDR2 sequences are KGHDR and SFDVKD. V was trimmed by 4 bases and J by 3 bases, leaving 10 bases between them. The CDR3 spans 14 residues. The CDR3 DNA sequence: TGTGCCACCAGTGACCGCGACAGGACAGATACGCAGTATTTT. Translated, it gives CATSDRDRTDTQYF.

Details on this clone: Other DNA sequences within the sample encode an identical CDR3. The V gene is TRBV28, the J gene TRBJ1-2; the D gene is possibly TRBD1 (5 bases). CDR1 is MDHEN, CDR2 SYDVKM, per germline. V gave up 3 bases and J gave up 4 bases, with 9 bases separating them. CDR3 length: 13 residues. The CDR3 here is CASSLGGSYGYTF. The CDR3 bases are TGTGCCAGCAGTTTGGGGGGGTCCTATGGCTACACCTTC.

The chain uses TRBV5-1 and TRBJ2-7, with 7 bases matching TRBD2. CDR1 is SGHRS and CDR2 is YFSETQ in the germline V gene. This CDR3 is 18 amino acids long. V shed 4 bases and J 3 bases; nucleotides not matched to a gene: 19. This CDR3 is CASSPGLLLTPGVYEQYF. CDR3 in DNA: TGCGCCAGCAGCCCGGGACTACTTCTGACTCCAGGAGTCTACGAGCAGTACTTC.

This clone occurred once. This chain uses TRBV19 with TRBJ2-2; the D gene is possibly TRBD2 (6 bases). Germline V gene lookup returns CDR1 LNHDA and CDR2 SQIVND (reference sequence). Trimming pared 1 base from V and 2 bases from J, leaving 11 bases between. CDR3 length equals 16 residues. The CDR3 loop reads CASSIGRRGNTGELFF. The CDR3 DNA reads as TGTGCCAGTAGTATAGGCAGGAGGGGCAACACCGGGGAGCTGTTTTTT.

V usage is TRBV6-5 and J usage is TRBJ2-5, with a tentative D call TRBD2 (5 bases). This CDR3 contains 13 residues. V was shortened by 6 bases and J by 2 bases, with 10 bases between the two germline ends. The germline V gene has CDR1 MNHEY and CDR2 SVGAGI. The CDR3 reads CASSATGQETQYF. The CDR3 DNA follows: TGTGCCAGCAGCGCAACGGGGCAAGAGACCCAGTACTTC.

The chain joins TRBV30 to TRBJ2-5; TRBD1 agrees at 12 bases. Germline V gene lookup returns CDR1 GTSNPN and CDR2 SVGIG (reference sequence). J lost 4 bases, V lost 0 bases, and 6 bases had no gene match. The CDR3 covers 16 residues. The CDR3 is CAWSVGRDRGLETQYF. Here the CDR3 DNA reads TGTGCCTGGAGTGTAGGGAGGGACAGGGGGCTAGAGACCCAGTACTTC.

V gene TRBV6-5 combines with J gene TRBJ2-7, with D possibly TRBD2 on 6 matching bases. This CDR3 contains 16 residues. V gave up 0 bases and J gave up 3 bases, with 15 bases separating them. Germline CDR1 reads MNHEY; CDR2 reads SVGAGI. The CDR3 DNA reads TGTGCCAGCAGTTACTCGAAAGGGGCGGGAAACTACGAGCAGTACTTC. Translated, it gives CASSYSKGAGNYEQYF.

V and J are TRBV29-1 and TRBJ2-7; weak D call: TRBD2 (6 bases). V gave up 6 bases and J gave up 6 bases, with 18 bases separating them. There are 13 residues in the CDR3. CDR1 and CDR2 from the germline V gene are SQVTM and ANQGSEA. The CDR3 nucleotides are TGCAGCGTGGGAGGTGCTATTTTGGGCGAGCAGTACTTC. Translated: CSVGGAILGEQYF.

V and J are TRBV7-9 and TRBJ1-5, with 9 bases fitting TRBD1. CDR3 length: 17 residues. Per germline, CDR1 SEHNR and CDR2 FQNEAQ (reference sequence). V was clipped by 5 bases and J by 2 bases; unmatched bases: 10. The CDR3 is CASSLGTGNWGNQPQHF. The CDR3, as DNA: TGTGCCAGCAGCCTAGGGACAGGGAATTGGGGCAATCAGCCCCAGCATTTT.

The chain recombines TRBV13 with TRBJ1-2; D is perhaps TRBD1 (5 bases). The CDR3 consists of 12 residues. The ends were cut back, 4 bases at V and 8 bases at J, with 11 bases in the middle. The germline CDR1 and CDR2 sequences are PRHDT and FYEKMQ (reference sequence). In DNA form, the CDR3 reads TGTGCCAGCAGCTCAAGGGGAGGAGGCTACACCTTC. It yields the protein CASSSRGGGYTF.

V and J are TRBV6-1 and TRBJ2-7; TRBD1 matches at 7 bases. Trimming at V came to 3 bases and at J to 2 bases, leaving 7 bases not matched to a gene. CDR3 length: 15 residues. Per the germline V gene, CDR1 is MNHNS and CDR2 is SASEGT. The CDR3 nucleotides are TGTGCCAGCAGTGAGCCCGGGGACAGCGCCTACGAGCAGTACTTC. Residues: CASSEPGDSAYEQYF.

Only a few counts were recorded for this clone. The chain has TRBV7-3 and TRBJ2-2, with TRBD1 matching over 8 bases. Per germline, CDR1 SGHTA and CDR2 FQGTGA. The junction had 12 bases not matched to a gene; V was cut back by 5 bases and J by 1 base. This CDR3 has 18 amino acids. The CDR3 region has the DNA TGTGCCAGCAGCCCCAGCGGACAGGGAGTGCGGAACACCGGGGAGCTGTTTTTT. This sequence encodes CASSPSGQGVRNTGELFF.

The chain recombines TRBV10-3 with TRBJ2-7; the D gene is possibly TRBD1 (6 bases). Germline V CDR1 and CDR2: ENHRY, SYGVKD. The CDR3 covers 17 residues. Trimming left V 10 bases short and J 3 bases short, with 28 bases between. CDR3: CATRVDRLRTHDYEQYF. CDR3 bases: TGTGCCACCAGGGTGGACAGACTGAGGACTCACGACTACGAGCAGTACTTC.

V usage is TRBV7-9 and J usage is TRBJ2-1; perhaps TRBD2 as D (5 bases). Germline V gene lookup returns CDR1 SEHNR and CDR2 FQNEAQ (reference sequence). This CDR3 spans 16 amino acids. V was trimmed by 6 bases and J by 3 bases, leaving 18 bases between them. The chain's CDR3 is CASSPTRDPGYNEQFF. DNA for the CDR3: TGTGCCAGCAGTCCCACTAGGGATCCTGGCTACAATGAGCAGTTCTTC.